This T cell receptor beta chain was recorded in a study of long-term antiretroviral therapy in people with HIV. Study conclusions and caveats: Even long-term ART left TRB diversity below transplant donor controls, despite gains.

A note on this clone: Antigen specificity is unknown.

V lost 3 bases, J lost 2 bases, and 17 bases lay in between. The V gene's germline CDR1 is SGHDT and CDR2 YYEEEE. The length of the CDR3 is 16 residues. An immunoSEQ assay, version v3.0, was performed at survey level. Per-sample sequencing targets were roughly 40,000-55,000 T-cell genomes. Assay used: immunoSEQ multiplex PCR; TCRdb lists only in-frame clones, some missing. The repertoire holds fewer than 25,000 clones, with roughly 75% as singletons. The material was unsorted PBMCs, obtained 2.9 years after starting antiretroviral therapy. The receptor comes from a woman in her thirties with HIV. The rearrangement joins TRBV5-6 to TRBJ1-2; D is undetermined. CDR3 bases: TGTGCCAGCAGCTCGGCCCTGGGAGGGTCAAACTATGGCTACACCTTC. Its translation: CASSSALGGSNYGYTF.